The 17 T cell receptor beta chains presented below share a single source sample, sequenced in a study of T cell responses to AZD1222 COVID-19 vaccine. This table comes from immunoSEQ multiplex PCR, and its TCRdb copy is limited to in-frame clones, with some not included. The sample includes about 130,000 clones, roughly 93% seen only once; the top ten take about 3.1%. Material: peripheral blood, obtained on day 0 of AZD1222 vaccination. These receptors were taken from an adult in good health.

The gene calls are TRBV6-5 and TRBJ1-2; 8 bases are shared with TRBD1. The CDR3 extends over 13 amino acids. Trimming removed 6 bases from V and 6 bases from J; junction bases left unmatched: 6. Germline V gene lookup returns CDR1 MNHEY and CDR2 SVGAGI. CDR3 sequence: CASRDRGLDGYTF. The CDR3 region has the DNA TGTGCCAGCAGAGACAGGGGTCTCGATGGCTACACCTTC.

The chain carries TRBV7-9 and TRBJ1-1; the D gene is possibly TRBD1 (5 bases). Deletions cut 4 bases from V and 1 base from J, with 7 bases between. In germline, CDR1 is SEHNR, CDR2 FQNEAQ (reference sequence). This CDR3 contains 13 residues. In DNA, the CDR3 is TGTGCCAGCAGCTCGGGACGGAACACTGAAGCTTTCTTT. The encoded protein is CASSSGRNTEAFF.

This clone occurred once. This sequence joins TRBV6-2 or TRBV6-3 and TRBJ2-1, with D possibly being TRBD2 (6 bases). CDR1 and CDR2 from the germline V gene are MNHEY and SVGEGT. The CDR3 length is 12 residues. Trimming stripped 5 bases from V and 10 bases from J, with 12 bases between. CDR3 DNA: TGTGCCAGCAGTACCGGTCGGGGGGAGCAGTTCTTC. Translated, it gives CASSTGRGEQFF.

CDR3 nucleotide sequence: TGTGCCAGCAGCACCGGGACAGCGGGAAATCTGAACACTGAAGCTTTCTTT. Translating gives CASSTGTAGNLNTEAFF. V usage is TRBV7-6 and J usage is TRBJ1-1; 7 nucleotides align to TRBD1. J gave up 0 bases and V 5 bases, and 12 bases lay outside the gene matches. In germline, CDR1 is SGHVS, CDR2 FNYEAQ. CDR3 length: 17 residues.

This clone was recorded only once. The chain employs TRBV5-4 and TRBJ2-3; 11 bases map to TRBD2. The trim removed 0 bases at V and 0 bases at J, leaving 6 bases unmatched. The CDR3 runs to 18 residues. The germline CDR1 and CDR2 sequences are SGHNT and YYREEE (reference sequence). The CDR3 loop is CASSLALWTSGSTDTQYF. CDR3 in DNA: TGTGCCAGCAGCTTGGCCCTCTGGACTAGCGGGAGCACAGATACGCAGTATTTT.

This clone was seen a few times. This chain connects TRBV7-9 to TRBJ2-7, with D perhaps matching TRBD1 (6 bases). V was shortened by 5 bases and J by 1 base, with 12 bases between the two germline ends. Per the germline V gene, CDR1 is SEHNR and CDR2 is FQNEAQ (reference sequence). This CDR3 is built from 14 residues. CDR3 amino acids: CASSRIRGSYEQYF. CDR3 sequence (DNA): TGTGCCAGCAGCCGAATAAGGGGGTCCTACGAGCAGTACTTC.

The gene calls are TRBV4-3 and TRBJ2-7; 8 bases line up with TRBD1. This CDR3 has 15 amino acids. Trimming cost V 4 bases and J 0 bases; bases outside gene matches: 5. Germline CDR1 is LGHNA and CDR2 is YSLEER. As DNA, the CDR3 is TGCGCCAGCAGCCCGGGACAGGAGGTCTCCTACGAGCAGTACTTC. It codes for CASSPGQEVSYEQYF.

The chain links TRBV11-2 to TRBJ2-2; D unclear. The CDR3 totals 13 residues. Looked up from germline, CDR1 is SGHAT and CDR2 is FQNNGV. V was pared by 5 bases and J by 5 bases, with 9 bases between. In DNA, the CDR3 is TGTGCCAGCAGCACGACCGTGACCGGGGAGCTGTTTTTT. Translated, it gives CASSTTVTGELFF.

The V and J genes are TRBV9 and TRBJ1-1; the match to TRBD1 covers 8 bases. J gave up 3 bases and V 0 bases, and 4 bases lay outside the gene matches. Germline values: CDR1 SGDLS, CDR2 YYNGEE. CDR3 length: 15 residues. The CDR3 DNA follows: TGTGCCAGCAGCGTAGGGACAGGGTTTGACACTGAAGCTTTCTTT. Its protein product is CASSVGTGFDTEAFF.

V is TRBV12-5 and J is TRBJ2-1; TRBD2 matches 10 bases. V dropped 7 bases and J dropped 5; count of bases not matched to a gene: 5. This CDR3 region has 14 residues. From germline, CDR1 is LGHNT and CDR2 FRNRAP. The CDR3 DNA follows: TGTGCTAGTGTGAGCGGGAGGGGAGACAATGAGCAGTTCTTC. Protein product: CASVSGRGDNEQFF. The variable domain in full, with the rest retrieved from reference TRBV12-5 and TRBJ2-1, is DARVTQTPRHKVTEMGQEVTMRCQPILGHNTVFWYRQTMMQGLELLAYFRNRAPLDDSGMPKDRFSAEMPDATLATLKIQPSEPRDSAVYFCASVSGRGDNEQFFGPGTRLTVL.

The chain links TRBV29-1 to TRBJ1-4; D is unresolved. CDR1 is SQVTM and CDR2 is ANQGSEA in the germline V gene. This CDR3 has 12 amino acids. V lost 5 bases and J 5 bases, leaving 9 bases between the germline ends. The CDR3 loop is CSVNLGNEKLFF. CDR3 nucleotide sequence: TGCAGCGTTAACTTGGGGAATGAAAAACTGTTTTTT. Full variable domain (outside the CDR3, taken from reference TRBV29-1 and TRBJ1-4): SAVISQKPSRDICQRGTSLTIQCQVDSQVTMMFWYRQQPGQSLTLIATANQGSEATYESGFVIDKFPISRPNLTFSTLTVSNMSPEDSSIYLCSVNLGNEKLFFGSGTQLSVL.

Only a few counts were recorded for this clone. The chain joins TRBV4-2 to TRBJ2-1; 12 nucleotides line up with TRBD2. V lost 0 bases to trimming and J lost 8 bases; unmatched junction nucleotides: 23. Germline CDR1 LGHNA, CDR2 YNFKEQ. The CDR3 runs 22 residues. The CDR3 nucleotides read TGTGCCAGCAGCCAAGATCGCAAAAGGGGACCTGCAAGCACTAGCGGGAGGTATGAGCAGTTCTTC. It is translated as CASSQDRKRGPASTSGRYEQFF.

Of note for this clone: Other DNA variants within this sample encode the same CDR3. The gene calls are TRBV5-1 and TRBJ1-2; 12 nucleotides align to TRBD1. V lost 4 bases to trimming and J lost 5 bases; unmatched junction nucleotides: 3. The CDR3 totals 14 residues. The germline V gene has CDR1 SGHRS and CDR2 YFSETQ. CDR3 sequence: CASSTGQGAYGYTF. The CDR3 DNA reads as TGCGCCAGCAGCACGGGACAGGGGGCGTATGGCTACACCTTC.

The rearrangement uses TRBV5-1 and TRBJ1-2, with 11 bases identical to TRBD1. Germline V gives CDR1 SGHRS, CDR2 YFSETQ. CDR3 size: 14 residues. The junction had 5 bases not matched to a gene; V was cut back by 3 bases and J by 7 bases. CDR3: CASSWGQGGRGYTF. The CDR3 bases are TGCGCCAGCAGCTGGGGACAGGGGGGTCGTGGCTACACCTTC.

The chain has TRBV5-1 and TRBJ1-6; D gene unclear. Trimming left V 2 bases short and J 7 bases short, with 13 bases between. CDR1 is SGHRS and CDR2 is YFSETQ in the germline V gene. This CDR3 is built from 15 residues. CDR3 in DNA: TGCGCCAGCAGCTTAGCGGTCGGAGAAAATTCACCCCTCCACTTT. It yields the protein CASSLAVGENSPLHF.

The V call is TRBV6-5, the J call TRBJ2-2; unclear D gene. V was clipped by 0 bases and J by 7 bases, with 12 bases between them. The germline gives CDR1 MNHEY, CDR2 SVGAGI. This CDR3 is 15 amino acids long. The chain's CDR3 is CASSYSTGGIGELFF. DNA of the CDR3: TGTGCCAGCAGTTACTCGACCGGTGGGATCGGGGAGCTGTTTTTT.

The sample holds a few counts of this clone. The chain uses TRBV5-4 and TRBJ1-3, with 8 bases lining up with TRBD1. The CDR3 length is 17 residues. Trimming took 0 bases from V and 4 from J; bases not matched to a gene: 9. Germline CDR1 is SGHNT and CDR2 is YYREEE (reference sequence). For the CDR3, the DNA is TGTGCCAGCAGCTTGGAATCGCAGGGGGCTAGAGGAAACACCATATATTTT. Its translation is CASSLESQGARGNTIYF.